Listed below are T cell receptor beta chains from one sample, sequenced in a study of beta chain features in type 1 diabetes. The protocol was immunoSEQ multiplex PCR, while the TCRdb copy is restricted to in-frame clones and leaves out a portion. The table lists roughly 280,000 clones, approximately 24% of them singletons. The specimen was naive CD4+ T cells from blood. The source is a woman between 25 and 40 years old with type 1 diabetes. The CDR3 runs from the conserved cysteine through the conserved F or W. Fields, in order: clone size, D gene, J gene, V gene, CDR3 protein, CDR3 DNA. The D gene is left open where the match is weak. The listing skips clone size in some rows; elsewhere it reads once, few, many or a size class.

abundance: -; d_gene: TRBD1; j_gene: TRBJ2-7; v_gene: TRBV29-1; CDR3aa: CSVEPGTGRYEQYF; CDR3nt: TGCAGCGTTGAGCCAGGGACAGGGCGTTACGAGCAGTACTTC
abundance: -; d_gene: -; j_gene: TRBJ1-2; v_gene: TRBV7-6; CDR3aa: CASAAGGTNYGYTF; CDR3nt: TGTGCCAGCGCAGCGGGGGGAACTAACTATGGCTACACCTTC
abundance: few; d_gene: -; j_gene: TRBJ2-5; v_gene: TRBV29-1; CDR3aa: CSVEEGQGETQYF; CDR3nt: TGCAGCGTTGAAGAGGGCCAGGGTGAGACCCAGTACTTC
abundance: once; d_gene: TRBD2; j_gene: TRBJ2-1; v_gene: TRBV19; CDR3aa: CASKGSGRGYNEQFF; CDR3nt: TGTGCCAGTAAAGGTAGCGGGAGGGGATACAATGAGCAGTTCTTC
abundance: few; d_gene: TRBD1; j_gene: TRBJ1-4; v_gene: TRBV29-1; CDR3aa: CSVADRETNEKLFF; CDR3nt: TGCAGCGTTGCGGACAGGGAAACGAATGAAAAACTGTTTTTT
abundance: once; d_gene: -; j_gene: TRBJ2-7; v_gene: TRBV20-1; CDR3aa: CSAGRAEQYF; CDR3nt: TGCAGTGCGGGGCGTGCCGAGCAGTACTTC
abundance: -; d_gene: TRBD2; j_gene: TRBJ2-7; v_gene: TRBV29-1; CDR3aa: CSVEASGTYEQYF; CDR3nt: TGCAGCGTTGAGGCTAGCGGGACCTACGAGCAGTACTTC
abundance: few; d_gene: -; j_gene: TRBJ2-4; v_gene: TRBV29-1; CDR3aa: CSVEDLPSPNIQYF; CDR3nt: TGCAGCGTTGAAGATCTTCCGTCCCCAAACATTCAGTACTTC
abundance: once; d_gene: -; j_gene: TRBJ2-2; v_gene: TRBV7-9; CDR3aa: CASSSGGPSIGELFF; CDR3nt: TGTGCCAGCTCTTCCGGGGGACCTAGTATCGGGGAGCTGTTTTTT
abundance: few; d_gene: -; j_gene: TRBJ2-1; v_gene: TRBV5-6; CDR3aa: CASSSGLNNEQFF; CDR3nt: TGTGCCAGCAGCTCGGGACTGAACAATGAGCAGTTCTTC
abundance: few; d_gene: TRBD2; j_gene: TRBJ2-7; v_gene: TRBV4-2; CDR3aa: CASSQASGTSYEQYF; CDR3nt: TGTGCCAGCAGCCAAGCTAGCGGGACATCATACGAGCAGTACTTC
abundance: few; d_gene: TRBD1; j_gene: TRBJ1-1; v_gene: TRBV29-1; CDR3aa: CSGRRGRTEAFF; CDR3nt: TGCAGCGGTCGCAGGGGGCGGACTGAAGCTTTCTTT
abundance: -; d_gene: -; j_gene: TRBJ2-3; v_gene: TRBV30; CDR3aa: CAWSVRRLGIDTQYF; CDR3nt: TGTGCCTGGAGTGTAAGGAGACTAGGCATAGATACGCAGTATTTT
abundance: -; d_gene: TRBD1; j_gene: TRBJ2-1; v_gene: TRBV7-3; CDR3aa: CASSSDRGHEQFF; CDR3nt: TGTGCCAGCAGTTCGGACAGGGGCCATGAGCAGTTCTTC
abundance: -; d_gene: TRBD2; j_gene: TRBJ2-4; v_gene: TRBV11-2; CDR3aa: CASSSAHATSGDQYF; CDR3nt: TGTGCCAGCAGCTCCGCCCATGCAACTAGCGGAGATCAGTACTTC
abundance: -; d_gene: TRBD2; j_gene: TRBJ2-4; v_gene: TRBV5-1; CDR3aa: CASSPTGTSPLFQYF; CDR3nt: TGCGCCAGCAGCCCGACCGGGACTAGTCCCCTCTTTCAGTACTTC
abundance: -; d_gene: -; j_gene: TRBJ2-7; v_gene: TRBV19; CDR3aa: CASSMTHLTGDSYEQYF; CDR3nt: TGTGCCAGTAGTATGACGCATTTGACAGGAGACTCCTACGAGCAGTACTTC
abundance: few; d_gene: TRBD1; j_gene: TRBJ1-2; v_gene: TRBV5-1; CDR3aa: CASSPGQGANYGYTF; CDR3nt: TGCGCCAGCAGCCCCGGACAGGGCGCTAACTATGGCTACACCTTC
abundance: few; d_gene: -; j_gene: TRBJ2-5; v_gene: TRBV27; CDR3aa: CASSHRLKETQYF; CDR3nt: TGTGCCAGCAGTCATAGACTGAAAGAGACCCAGTACTTC
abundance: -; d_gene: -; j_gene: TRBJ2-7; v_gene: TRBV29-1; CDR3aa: CSVVRQPEDEQYF; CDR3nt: TGCAGCGTTGTTCGACAGCCCGAGGACGAGCAGTACTTC
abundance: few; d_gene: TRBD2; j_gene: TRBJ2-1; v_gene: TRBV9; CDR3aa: CASSVEVAGGSYNEQFF; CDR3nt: TGTGCCAGCAGCGTCGAGGTAGCGGGAGGCTCCTACAATGAGCAGTTCTTC
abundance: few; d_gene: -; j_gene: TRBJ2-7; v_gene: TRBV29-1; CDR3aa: CSVVIGDYEQYF; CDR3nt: TGCAGCGTTGTGATAGGGGACTACGAGCAGTACTTC
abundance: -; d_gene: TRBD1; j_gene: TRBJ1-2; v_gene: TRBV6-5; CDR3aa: CASTVRGHDYGYTF; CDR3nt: TGTGCCAGCACGGTTAGGGGGCATGACTATGGCTACACCTTC
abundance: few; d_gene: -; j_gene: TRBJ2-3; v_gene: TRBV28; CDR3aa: CASSPHRAGLTDTQYF; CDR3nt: TGTGCCAGCAGTCCCCACAGGGCGGGTTTGACAGATACGCAGTATTTT
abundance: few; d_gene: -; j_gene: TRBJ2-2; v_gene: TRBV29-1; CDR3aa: CSVEIATGELFF; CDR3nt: TGCAGCGTTGAAATAGCCACCGGGGAGCTGTTTTTT
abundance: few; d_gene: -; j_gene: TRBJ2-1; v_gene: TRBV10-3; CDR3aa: CAISVGVGYNEQFF; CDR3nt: TGTGCCATCAGCGTGGGAGTGGGCTACAATGAGCAGTTCTTC